The clone carrying this TCR beta chain was observed a single time. In the authors' methods: How many nucleated cells were present was estimated from reference gene primer amplification. This table comes from immunoSEQ multiplex PCR, and its TCRdb copy is limited to in-frame clones, with some not included. The V and J calls and clone size come from that table; D and trimming were worked out from the DNA. The table lists roughly 70,000 clones, more than 85% of them singletons. The CDR3 covers 15 residues. Trimming took 5 bases from V and 1 from J; bases not matched to a gene: 3. Germline V gene lookup returns CDR1 MDHEN and CDR2 SYDVKM. The sample belongs to a study of blood T cell repertoires in COVID-19. About the research overall: The origin of the acute and convalescent COVID-19 samples was the United States, Italy and Spain. T cells, B-cell-depleted T cells, or PBMCs supplied cDNA or gDNA.

This receptor was identified in a human donor with active COVID-19. The donor label of this sample is uncertain. This rearrangement joins TRBV28 to TRBJ2-7; 12 bases map to TRBD2. The sequencing sample was made of peripheral blood. The CDR3 region is CASSLAGGRSYEQYF. CDR3 in DNA: TGTGCCAGCAGTCTAGCGGGAGGGCGATCCTACGAGCAGTACTTC.